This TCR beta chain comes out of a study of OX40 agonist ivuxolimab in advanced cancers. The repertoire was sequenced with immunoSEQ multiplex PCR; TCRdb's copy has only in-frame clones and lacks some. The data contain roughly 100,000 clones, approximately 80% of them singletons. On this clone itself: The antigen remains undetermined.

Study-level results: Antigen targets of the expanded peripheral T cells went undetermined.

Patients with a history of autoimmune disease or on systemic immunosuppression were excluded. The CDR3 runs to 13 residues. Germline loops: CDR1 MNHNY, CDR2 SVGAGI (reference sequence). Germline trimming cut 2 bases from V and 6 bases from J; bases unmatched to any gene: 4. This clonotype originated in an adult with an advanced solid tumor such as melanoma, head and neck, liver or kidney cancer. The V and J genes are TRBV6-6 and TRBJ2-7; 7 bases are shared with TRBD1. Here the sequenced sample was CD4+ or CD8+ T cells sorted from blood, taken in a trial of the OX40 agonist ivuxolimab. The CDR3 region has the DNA TGTGCCAGCAGTTACCACGACAGGGCCGAGCAGTACTTC. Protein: CASSYHDRAEQYF.